The 5 T cell receptor beta chains in this list originate from one sample, sequenced in a study of Graves' ophthalmopathy and Graves' hyperthyroidism. Investigators amplified TCR beta CDR3 regions from RNA transcripts. RT-PCR with HTBI primers came first, then second-round multiplex PCR. TCRdb reprocessed the multiplex PCR reads with MiXCR, giving one entry per CDR3 protein. The table lists about half a million distinct CDR3 sequences, 14% of them singletons, with over 7.5% in the top ten. Sequencing was carried out using blood. These receptors were obtained from a woman aged 25-40 years with Graves' ophthalmopathy.

This clonotype was counted many times. V is TRBV20-1 and J is TRBJ2-7; possible D gene TRBD2, 7 bases. Between the trimmed V and J ends, which lost 6 bases and 4 bases, there was a span of 13 bases. The CDR3 runs 12 residues. Germline lookup yields CDR1 DFQATT and CDR2 SNEGSKA (reference sequence). DNA for the CDR3: TGCAGTGCCACACAGGGAGGGTACGAGCAGTACTTC. As protein: CSATQGGYEQYF.

This clonotype was detected many times. The gene calls are TRBV20-1 and TRBJ2-7; 10 nucleotides agree with TRBD2. CDR3 length equals 14 residues. Germline lookup yields CDR1 DFQATT and CDR2 SNEGSKA (reference sequence). Trimming took 3 bases from V and 1 from J; bases not matched to a gene: 3. The CDR3 is CSARGTSASYEQYF. CDR3 nucleotides: TGCAGTGCTAGGGGGACTAGCGCGTCCTACGAGCAGTACTTC.

The sample holds one count of this clonotype. The missing conserved phenylalanine or tryptophan at the end of this CDR3 makes a read error likely. The CDR3 spells CSALVSDYEQYC. CDR3 bases: TGCAGCGCTCTAGTCTCAGACTACGAGCAGTACTGC. The J gene is TRBJ2-7, the V gene TRBV20-1, with unresolved D. The germline V gene has CDR1 DFQATT and CDR2 SNEGSKA (reference sequence). CDR3 length: 12 residues.

The table lists this clonotype with many counts. This CDR3 reads CASIRPPQHF. CDR3 DNA sequence: TGCGCCAGCATCCGGCCCCCCCAGCATTTT. V gene TRBV5-1 combines with J gene TRBJ1-5; D unresolved. V was pared by 6 bases and J by 10 bases, with 8 bases between. Germline values: CDR1 SGHRS, CDR2 YFSETQ. This CDR3 has 10 residues. The full variable domain, with the rest looked up from reference TRBV5-1 and TRBJ1-5, is KAGVTQTPRYLIKTRGQQVTLSCSPISGHRSVSWYQQTPGQGLQFLFEYFSETQRNKGNFPGRFSGRQFSNSRSEMNVSTLELGDSALYLCASIRPPQHFGDGTRLSIL.

This clonotype has a single count. V gene TRBV6-5 combines with J gene TRBJ1-6, with D maybe TRBD1 (5 bases). Trimming took off 0 bases at V and 10 bases at J, with 13 bases between the two ends. This CDR3 comprises 15 residues. The germline CDR1 and CDR2 sequences are MNHEY and SVGAGI. The CDR3 here is CASSYSNSRGSPLHF. The CDR3 region has the DNA TGTGCCAGCAGTTACTCGAATTCGAGGGGATCACCCCTCCACTTT.